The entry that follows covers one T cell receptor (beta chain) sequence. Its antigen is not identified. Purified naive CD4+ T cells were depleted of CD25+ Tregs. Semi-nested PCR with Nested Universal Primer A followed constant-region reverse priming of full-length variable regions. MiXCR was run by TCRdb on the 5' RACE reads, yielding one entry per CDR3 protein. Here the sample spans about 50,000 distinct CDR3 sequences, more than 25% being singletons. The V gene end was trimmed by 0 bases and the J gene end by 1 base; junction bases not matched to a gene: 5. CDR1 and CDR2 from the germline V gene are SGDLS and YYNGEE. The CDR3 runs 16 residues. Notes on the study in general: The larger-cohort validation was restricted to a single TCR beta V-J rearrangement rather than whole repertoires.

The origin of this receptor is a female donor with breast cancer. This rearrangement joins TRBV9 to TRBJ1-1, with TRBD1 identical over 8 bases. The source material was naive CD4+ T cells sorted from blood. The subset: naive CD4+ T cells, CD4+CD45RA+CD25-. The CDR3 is CASSVGTGIGNTEAFF. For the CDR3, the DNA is TGTGCCAGCAGCGTAGGGACAGGGATCGGGAACACTGAAGCTTTCTTT.